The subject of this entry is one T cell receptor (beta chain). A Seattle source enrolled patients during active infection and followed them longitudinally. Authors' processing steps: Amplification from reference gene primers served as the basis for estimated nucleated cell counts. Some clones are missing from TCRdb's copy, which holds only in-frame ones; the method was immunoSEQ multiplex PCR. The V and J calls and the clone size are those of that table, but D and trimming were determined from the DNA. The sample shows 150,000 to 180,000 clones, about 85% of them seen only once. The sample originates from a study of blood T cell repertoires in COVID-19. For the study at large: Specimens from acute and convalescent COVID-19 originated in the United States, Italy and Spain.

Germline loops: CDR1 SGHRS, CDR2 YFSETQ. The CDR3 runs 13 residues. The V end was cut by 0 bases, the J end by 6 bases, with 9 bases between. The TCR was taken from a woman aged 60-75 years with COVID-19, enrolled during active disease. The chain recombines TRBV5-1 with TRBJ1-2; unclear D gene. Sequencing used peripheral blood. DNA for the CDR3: TGCGCCAGCAGCTTGGACAGCTCCCATGGCTACACCTTC. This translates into CASSLDSSHGYTF.